The entry below gives a single T cell receptor beta chain sequence along with its context. The sample comes from a study of cytomegalovirus exposure and HLA in healthy donors. Both 60 Vbeta primers and 13 Jbeta primers went into the PCR. Sequencing used immunoSEQ multiplex PCR; TCRdb keeps in-frame clones, though not all of them. Its listing shows under 200,000 clones. The length of the CDR3 is 13 residues. In germline, CDR1 is SNHLY, CDR2 FYNNEI. Trimming pared 4 bases from V and 7 bases from J, leaving 14 bases between. The gene calls are TRBV2 and TRBJ2-7; possibly TRBD2 for D (6 bases). The clonotype originates from a man aged 25 to 45 in good health and CMV-seronegative. The sequencing input was PBMCs. DNA for the CDR3: TGTGCCAGCAGTGTTAGAGGGGCGGGGGAGCAGTACTTC. It yields the protein CASSVRGAGEQYF. The full variable domain, rest sourced from reference TRBV2 and TRBJ2-7, is EPEVTQTPSHQVTQMGQEVILRCVPISNHLYFYWYRQILGQKVEFLVSFYNNEISEKSEIFDDQFSVERPDGSNFTLKIRSTKLEDSAMYFCASSVRGAGEQYFGPGTRLTVT.